The rows below give T cell receptor beta chains drawn from one sample of a study of patients and donors after allogeneic stem cell transplantation. TCRdb processed the RT-PCR reads anew with MiXCR; each CDR3 protein has one entry. The sample comprises around 82,000 distinct CDR3 sequences, approximately 5.2% of which are singletons, and around 2.6% rests with the top ten. Sequenced sample: blood, either unsorted or a sorted T cell fraction (not recorded which). The receptors shown here come from a human donor who was either an allogeneic HSCT recipient or a stem cell or donor lymphocyte infusion donor (not recorded which). It is not recorded whose cells these are; they may come from a transplant donor. The CDR3 runs from the conserved cysteine through the conserved F or W. D genes are given only for firm matches. The size of a clone is reported for some rows only, either as once, few or many, or as a class for expanded clones.

d_call: TRBD2; v_call: TRBV14; j_call: TRBJ2-5; clone_size: NA; cdr3_nt: TGTGCCAGCAGCCCCATAGCGGGAGGGCGGACCCAGTACTTC; cdr3_aa: CASSPIAGGRTQYF
d_call: TRBD2; v_call: TRBV28; j_call: TRBJ2-7; clone_size: many; cdr3_nt: TGTGCCAGCAACTCAGCGGGAGATCTTTCCGAGCAGTACTTC; cdr3_aa: CASNSAGDLSEQYF
d_call: TRBD2; v_call: TRBV20-1; j_call: TRBJ2-1; clone_size: many; cdr3_nt: TGCAGTGCTGTCGCGATTAGCGGGGCCGACAATGAGCAGTTCTTC; cdr3_aa: CSAVAISGADNEQFF
d_call: NA; v_call: TRBV9; j_call: TRBJ1-2; clone_size: few; cdr3_nt: TGTGCCAGCAGCGTAGACGTGGGGAACTATGGCTACACCTTC; cdr3_aa: CASSVDVGNYGYTF
d_call: NA; v_call: TRBV29-1; j_call: TRBJ2-3; clone_size: many; cdr3_nt: TGCAGCGGAGCCAGGACCTACACAGATACGCAGTATTTT; cdr3_aa: CSGARTYTDTQYF
d_call: NA; v_call: TRBV21-1; j_call: TRBJ2-1; clone_size: many; cdr3_nt: TGTGCCAGCAGCAATGGTACCCCCCACTACAATGAGCAGTTCTTC; cdr3_aa: CASSNGTPHYNEQFF
d_call: TRBD1; v_call: TRBV20-1; j_call: TRBJ2-7; clone_size: many; cdr3_nt: TGCAGTTCAAAACAGGGGGCCCACGAGCAGTACTTC; cdr3_aa: CSSKQGAHEQYF
d_call: NA; v_call: TRBV18; j_call: TRBJ2-2; clone_size: many; cdr3_nt: TGTGCCAGCTCACCACCGAATTCGGGCACCGGGGAGCTGTTTTTT; cdr3_aa: CASSPPNSGTGELFF
d_call: NA; v_call: TRBV6-1; j_call: TRBJ1-1; clone_size: many; cdr3_nt: TGTGCCAGCAGCCACCCCGTGTGGAACACTGAAGCTTTCTTT; cdr3_aa: CASSHPVWNTEAFF
d_call: TRBD1; v_call: TRBV10-3; j_call: TRBJ1-2; clone_size: many; cdr3_nt: TGTGCCATCAGCGACAGGGTTGGCCCTGAGGGGCTAATTTCTGGCTACACCTTC; cdr3_aa: CAISDRVGPEGLISGYTF
d_call: NA; v_call: TRBV6-5; j_call: TRBJ2-7; clone_size: few; cdr3_nt: TGTGCCAGCAGTTACTCGATTACCACAGGGACCTACGAGCAGTACTTC; cdr3_aa: CASSYSITTGTYEQYF
d_call: NA; v_call: TRBV30; j_call: TRBJ2-7; clone_size: NA; cdr3_nt: TGTGCCTGGAGTCGACAGGGAGGTTGGGAGCAGTACTTC; cdr3_aa: CAWSRQGGWEQYF
d_call: TRBD2; v_call: TRBV5-1; j_call: TRBJ2-4; clone_size: many; cdr3_nt: TGCGCCAGCAGCGCCGGGACTAGCGCGGACCTAAACATTCAGTACTTC; cdr3_aa: CASSAGTSADLNIQYF
d_call: NA; v_call: TRBV27; j_call: TRBJ2-7; clone_size: many; cdr3_nt: TGTGCCAGCAGTTTAGCCCCTTGGGGGGCAGGGTCGTACGAGCAGTACTTC; cdr3_aa: CASSLAPWGAGSYEQYF
d_call: NA; v_call: TRBV19; j_call: TRBJ2-2; clone_size: many; cdr3_nt: TGTGCCAGTATACCGGGGCACGGTACCGGGGAGCTGTTTTTT; cdr3_aa: CASIPGHGTGELFF
d_call: NA; v_call: TRBV6-2/TRBV6-3; j_call: TRBJ1-5; clone_size: many; cdr3_nt: TGTGCCAGCAACCAGTCGGAACAGAGCAACCAGCCCCAGCATTTT; cdr3_aa: CASNQSEQSNQPQHF